This T cell receptor (beta chain) was captured by sequencing in a study of cytomegalovirus exposure and HLA in healthy donors. The PCR was carried out with 60 Vbeta primers and 13 Jbeta primers. Data came from immunoSEQ multiplex PCR; TCRdb stores just in-frame clones and leaves some out. The table shows about 100,000 clones, with roughly 80% occurring only once. Study-wide points: In terms of immune exposure information, only CMV serostatus was available. In an earlier analysis, productive rearrangement rates for most beta V segments clustered near 87% or 30%. Near-uniform donor sequencing depth was presumed by presence/absence analyses.

CDR3 length: 15 amino acids. The germline V gene encodes CDR1 SEHNR and CDR2 FQNEAQ (reference sequence). Trimming took 7 bases from V and 6 from J; bases not matched to a gene: 12. Of note for this clone: Its antigen is not known.

Sequences were obtained from PBMCs. This rearrangement joins TRBV7-9 to TRBJ2-4; TRBD2 agrees at 7 bases. The TCR was taken from a woman in her thirties or forties in good health and CMV-seronegative. CDR3 in amino acids: CASKPWRASGNIQYF. CDR3 coding DNA: TGTGCCAGCAAACCGTGGCGCGCTAGCGGAAACATTCAGTACTTC.